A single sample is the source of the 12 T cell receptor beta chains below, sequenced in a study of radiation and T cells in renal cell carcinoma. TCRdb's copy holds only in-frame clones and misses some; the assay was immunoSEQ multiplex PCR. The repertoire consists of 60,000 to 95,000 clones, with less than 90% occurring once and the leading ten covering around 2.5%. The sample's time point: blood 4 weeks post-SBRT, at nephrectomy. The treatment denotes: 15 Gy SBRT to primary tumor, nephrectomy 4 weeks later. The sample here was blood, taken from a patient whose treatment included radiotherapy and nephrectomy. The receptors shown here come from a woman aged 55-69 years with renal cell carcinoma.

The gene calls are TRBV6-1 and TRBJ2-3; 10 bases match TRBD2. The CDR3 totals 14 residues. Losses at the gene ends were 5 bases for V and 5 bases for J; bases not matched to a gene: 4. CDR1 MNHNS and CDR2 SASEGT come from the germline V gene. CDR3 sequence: CASSTSGTQDTQYF. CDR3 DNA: TGTGCCAGCAGTACTAGCGGGACGCAAGATACGCAGTATTTT.

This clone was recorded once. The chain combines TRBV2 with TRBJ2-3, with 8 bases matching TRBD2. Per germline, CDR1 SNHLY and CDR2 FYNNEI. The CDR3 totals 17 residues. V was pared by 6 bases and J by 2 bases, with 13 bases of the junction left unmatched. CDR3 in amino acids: CASSFIARGASTDTQYF. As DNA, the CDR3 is TGTGCCAGCAGCTTCATAGCGCGGGGGGCCTCCACAGATACGCAGTATTTT. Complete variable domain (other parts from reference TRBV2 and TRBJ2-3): EPEVTQTPSHQVTQMGQEVILRCVPISNHLYFYWYRQILGQKVEFLVSFYNNEISEKSEIFDDQFSVERPDGSNFTLKIRSTKLEDSAMYFCASSFIARGASTDTQYFGPGTRLTVL.

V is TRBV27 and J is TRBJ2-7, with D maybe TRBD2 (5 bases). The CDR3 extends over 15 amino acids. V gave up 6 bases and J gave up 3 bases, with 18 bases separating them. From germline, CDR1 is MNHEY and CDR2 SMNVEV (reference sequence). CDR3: CASSRGAGPLYEQYF. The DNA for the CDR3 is TGTGCCAGCAGCCGGGGTGCAGGCCCGCTCTACGAGCAGTACTTC.

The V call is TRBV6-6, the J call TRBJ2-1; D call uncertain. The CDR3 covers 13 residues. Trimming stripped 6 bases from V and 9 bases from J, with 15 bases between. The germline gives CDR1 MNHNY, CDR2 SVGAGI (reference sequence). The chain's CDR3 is CASRSKSGGEQFF. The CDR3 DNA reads TGTGCCAGCAGAAGTAAGTCGGGCGGTGAGCAGTTCTTC.

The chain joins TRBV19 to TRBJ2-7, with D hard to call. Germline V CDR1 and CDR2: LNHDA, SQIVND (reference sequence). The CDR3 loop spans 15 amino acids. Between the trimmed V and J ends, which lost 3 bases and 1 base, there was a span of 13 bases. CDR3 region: CASSISWGASYEQYF. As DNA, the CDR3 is TGTGCCAGTAGTATCAGTTGGGGTGCTTCCTACGAGCAGTACTTC.

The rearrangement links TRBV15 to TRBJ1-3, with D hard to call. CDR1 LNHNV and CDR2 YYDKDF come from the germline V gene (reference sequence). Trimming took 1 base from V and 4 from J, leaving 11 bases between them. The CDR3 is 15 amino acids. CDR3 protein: CATSRGAGKGNTIYF. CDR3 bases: TGTGCCACCAGCAGAGGGGCGGGGAAGGGAAACACCATATATTTT. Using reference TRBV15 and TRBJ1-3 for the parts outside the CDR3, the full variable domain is DAMVIQNPRYQVTQFGKPVTLSCSQTLNHNVMYWYQQKSSQAPKLLFHYYDKDFNNEADTPDNFQSRRPNTSFCFLDIRSPGLGDTAMYLCATSRGAGKGNTIYFGEGSWLTVV.

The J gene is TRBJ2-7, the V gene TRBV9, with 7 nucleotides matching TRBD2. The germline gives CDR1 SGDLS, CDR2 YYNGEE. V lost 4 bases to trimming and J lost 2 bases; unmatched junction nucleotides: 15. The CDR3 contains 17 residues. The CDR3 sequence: CASSRTASGAGTYEQYF. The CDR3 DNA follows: TGTGCCAGCAGCCGGACTGCGAGCGGGGCAGGGACCTACGAGCAGTACTTC.

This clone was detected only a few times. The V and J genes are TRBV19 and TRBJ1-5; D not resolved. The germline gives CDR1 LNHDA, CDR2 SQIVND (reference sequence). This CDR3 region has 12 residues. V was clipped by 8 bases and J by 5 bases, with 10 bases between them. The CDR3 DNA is TGTGCCAGTGGTTACAGCTATCAGCCCCAGCATTTT. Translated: CASGYSYQPQHF. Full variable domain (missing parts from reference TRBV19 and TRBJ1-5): DGGITQSPKYLFRKEGQNVTLSCEQNLNHDAMYWYRQDPGQGLRLIYYSQIVNDFQKGDIAEGYSVSREKKESFPLTVTSAQKNPTAFYLCASGYSYQPQHFGDGTRLSIL.

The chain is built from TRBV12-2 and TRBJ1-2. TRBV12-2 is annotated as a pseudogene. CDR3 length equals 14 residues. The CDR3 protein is CASRLEWGIYGYTF. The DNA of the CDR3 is TGTGCAAGTCGCCTCGAGTGGGGGATCTATGGCTACACCTTC.

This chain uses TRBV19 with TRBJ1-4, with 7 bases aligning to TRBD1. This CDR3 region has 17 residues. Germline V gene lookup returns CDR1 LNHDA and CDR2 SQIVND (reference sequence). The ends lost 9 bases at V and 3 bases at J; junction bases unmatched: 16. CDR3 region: CASSPPRQGLSNEKLFF. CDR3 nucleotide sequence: TGTGCCAGCTCTCCCCCGAGACAGGGCCTCTCTAATGAAAAACTGTTTTTT.

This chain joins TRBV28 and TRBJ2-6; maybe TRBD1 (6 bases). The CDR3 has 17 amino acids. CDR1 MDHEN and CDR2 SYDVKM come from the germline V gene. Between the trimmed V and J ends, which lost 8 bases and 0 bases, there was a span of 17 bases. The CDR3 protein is CASRRPGQISGANVLTF. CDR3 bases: TGTGCCAGCCGGCGACCGGGACAAATCTCTGGGGCCAACGTCCTGACTTTC. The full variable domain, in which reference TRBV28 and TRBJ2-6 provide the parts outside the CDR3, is DVKVTQSSRYLVKRTGEKVFLECVQDMDHENMFWYRQDPGLGLRLIYFSYDVKMKEKGDIPEGYSVSREKKERFSLILESASTNQTSMYLCASRRPGQISGANVLTFGAGSRLTVL.

CDR3 DNA: TGCAGCGTTGAAGGGGCAGGGGCCGGCCCCTACACCTTC. Its protein product is CSVEGAGAGPYTF. The V gene is TRBV29-1, the J gene TRBJ1-2; D possibly corresponds to TRBD1 (6 bases). The V gene's germline CDR1 is SQVTM and CDR2 ANQGSEA. CDR3 length: 13 amino acids. Trimming removed 1 base from V and 10 bases from J, with 16 bases in between.